This record looks at one T cell receptor (beta chain) sequence and its context. Its antigen is not identified. Primers: 60 Vbeta forward and 13 Jbeta reverse. The table came from immunoSEQ multiplex PCR; TCRdb's copy has only in-frame clones and leaves some out. The table has under 20,000 clones, less than 85% seen once. Germline lookup yields CDR1 MNHEY and CDR2 SVGAGI. This CDR3 has 14 amino acids. Trimming cost V 5 bases and J 6 bases, with 14 bases left between them. These data are taken from a study of cytomegalovirus exposure and HLA in healthy donors. Study-wide points: Researchers catalogued about 160 TCR beta chains as cytomegalovirus-associated. Reports showed the classifier diagnosing cytomegalovirus status with high specificity and sensitivity. Later analysis showed TCR association rates varying by HLA locus, highest for DRB1 and lowest for HLA-C.

The donors comprised healthy bone marrow donors. The source is a human donor in good health. The sequenced sample was PBMCs. This chain connects TRBV6-5 to TRBJ2-1; D is perhaps TRBD1 (6 bases). CDR3: CASSGPTGRNEQFF. The CDR3 nucleotides read TGTGCCAGCAGTGGACCGACAGGTCGCAATGAGCAGTTCTTC.